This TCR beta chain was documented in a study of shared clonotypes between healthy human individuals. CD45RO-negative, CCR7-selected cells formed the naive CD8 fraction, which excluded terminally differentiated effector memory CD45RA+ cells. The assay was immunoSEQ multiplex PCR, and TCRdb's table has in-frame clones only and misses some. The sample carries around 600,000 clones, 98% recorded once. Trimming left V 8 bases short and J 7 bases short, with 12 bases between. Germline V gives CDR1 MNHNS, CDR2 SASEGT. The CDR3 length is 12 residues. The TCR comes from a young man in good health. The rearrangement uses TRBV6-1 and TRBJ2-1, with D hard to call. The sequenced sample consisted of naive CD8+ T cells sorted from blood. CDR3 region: CASLFKGNEQFF. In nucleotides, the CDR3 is TGTGCCAGCTTGTTTAAGGGTAATGAGCAGTTCTTC.